The 14 T cell receptor beta chains in this list originate from one sample, sequenced in a study of PD-L1 blockade in urothelial cancer. Clones were read by immunoSEQ multiplex PCR, and TCRdb kept only the in-frame ones, dropping some. The sample gives about 90,000 clones, over 90% of which show up once; 9.4% is in the top ten. Specimen: PBMCs, collected around atezolizumab (anti-PD-L1) treatment. These receptors were obtained from a man in his fifties or sixties with urothelial cancer.

The chain combines TRBV30 with TRBJ2-3, with a tentative D call TRBD2 (5 bases). CDR3 length: 17 residues. Germline assignment: CDR1 GTSNPN and CDR2 SVGIG (reference sequence). V gave up 2 bases and J gave up 4 bases, with 22 bases separating them. In nucleotides, the CDR3 is TGTGCCTGGAGTCCGAATATCTTTAGCGTGACGGCAGATACGCAGTATTTT. Protein: CAWSPNIFSVTADTQYF.

The chain couples TRBV11-1 to TRBJ2-5, with 7 bases that match TRBD2. The CDR3 spans 15 residues. The V gene end was trimmed by 5 bases and the J gene end by 5 bases; junction bases not matched to a gene: 11. Germline lookup yields CDR1 SGHAT and CDR2 FQDESV (reference sequence). As DNA, the CDR3 is TGTGCCAGCAGCCCTCACCCGGGAGCGGGGGAGACCCAGTACTTC. Amino acids: CASSPHPGAGETQYF.

This chain uses TRBV7-9 with TRBJ2-5; D may be TRBD1 (6 bases). The CDR3 length is 16 residues. The ends were cut back, 0 bases at V and 4 bases at J, with 15 bases in the middle. Germline V lookup: CDR1 SEHNR, CDR2 FQNEAQ (reference sequence). The CDR3 DNA reads TGTGCCAGCAGCTTAGCCCCAACAGGGCGTATAGAGACCCAGTACTTC. Translated, it gives CASSLAPTGRIETQYF.

The rearrangement joins TRBV9 to TRBJ2-7; 14 nucleotides agree with TRBD2. Unmatched junction bases numbered 7, after V lost 2 bases and J lost 6 bases. The CDR3 has 16 residues. In germline, CDR1 is SGDLS, CDR2 YYNGEE. The DNA of the CDR3 is TGTGCCAGCAGCGTCCTGGGGGGACTAGCGGGAGCCGAGCAGTACTTC. Translation: CASSVLGGLAGAEQYF.

V gene TRBV12-5 combines with J gene TRBJ2-7; 7 bases line up with TRBD1. The V and J ends lost 2 bases and 5 bases, in that order; junction bases with no gene match: 15. The CDR3 has 17 amino acids. In germline, CDR1 is LGHNT, CDR2 FRNRAP. The CDR3 spells CASGLPQGGRGTHEQYF. The CDR3 coding sequence is TGTGCTAGTGGTTTGCCCCAAGGGGGCAGGGGTACTCACGAGCAGTACTTC.

The chain links TRBV2 to TRBJ1-2; maybe TRBD1 (5 bases). Trimming removed 2 bases from V and 6 bases from J, with 7 bases in between. Germline V lookup: CDR1 SNHLY, CDR2 FYNNEI. The CDR3 covers 12 residues. CDR3 DNA: TGTGCCAGCAGTGAAATAGGGGATGGCTACACCTTC. This encodes CASSEIGDGYTF.

J is TRBJ2-7 and V is TRBV7-9; tentative D call: TRBD1 (6 bases). CDR3 length: 15 residues. V was shortened by 4 bases and J by 5 bases, with 18 bases between the two germline ends. The germline CDR1 and CDR2 sequences are SEHNR and FQNEAQ (reference sequence). CDR3 sequence (DNA): TGTGCCAGCAGCTCCGATTACAGGGCCTCTGACGAGCAGTACTTC. Amino acid sequence: CASSSDYRASDEQYF.

The J gene is TRBJ2-1, the V gene TRBV29-1; maybe TRBD2 (6 bases). Trimming pared 3 bases from V and 7 bases from J, leaving 22 bases between. This CDR3 has 16 amino acids. Germline V lookup: CDR1 SQVTM, CDR2 ANQGSEA. For the CDR3, the DNA is TGCAGCGTTGACCCGACGGGACTCGGGGTTGCGAATGAGCAGTTCTTC. Protein: CSVDPTGLGVANEQFF.

CDR3 DNA sequence: TGTGCCAGCAGCCAGGGACAGACCCCGGAGACCCAGTACTTC. As protein: CASSQGQTPETQYF. The chain joins TRBV28 to TRBJ2-5, with 7 bases lining up with TRBD1. The CDR3 extends over 14 amino acids. CDR1 and CDR2 (germline): MDHEN, SYDVKM. J lost 5 bases, V lost 6 bases, and 9 bases had no gene match.

V and J are TRBV5-1 and TRBJ2-7, with TRBD1 matching over 8 bases. V shed 4 bases, J shed 1 base, and the junction held 1 base outside the gene matches. The germline CDR1 and CDR2 sequences are SGHRS and YFSETQ. The CDR3 contains 13 residues. The DNA for the CDR3 is TGCGCCAGCAGCGGACAGGGTTCCTACGAGCAGTACTTC. It encodes CASSGQGSYEQYF.

The chain joins TRBV11-2 to TRBJ2-7; the match to TRBD2 covers 12 bases. CDR3 size: 16 residues. Germline trimming cut 4 bases from V and 4 bases from J; bases unmatched to any gene: 8. Germline assignment: CDR1 SGHAT and CDR2 FQNNGV. CDR3 loop: CASSSPGLAGTYEQYF. CDR3 DNA: TGTGCCAGCAGCTCGCCCGGACTAGCGGGAACTTACGAGCAGTACTTC.

This clone occurred once. V usage is TRBV9 and J usage is TRBJ2-3; 10 bases align to TRBD2. CDR3 size: 16 residues. V lost 0 bases to trimming and J lost 2 bases; unmatched junction nucleotides: 3. Germline CDR1 and CDR2: SGDLS and YYNGEE. In nucleotides, the CDR3 is TGTGCCAGCAGCGTAGGGACTAGCGGTCACACAGATACGCAGTATTTT. It codes for CASSVGTSGHTDTQYF.

V gene TRBV9 combines with J gene TRBJ2-7, with D possibly being TRBD1 (6 bases). CDR1 is SGDLS, CDR2 YYNGEE, per germline. Trimming left V 0 bases short and J 7 bases short, with 11 bases between. The CDR3 sequence is 13 residues long. The CDR3 nucleotides read TGTGCCAGCAGCGTAGACAGGGCTGGGGAGCAGTACTTC. Translated: CASSVDRAGEQYF.

The chain couples TRBV5-1 to TRBJ2-1; TRBD2 matches 7 bases. Germline V CDR1 and CDR2: SGHRS, YFSETQ. The length of the CDR3 is 16 residues. V lost 4 bases to trimming and J lost 1 base; unmatched junction nucleotides: 8. CDR3 nucleotides: TGCGCCAGCAGCCGGTTATCGGGGGGTTCCTACAATGAGCAGTTCTTC. Its protein product is CASSRLSGGSYNEQFF.